This TCR beta chain comes out of a study of blood T cells in healthy people across ages. Trimming pared 0 bases from V and 0 bases from J, leaving 16 bases between. Germline CDR1 is LNHNV and CDR2 is YYDKDF (reference sequence). The CDR3 has 18 amino acids. The sample providers were healthy Caucasian people from Russia, aged about 6 to 95. For the second PCR, which ran for about 6 to 11 cycles, a sample-barcoded 5' primer and a J-beta primer mix were used. Researchers report that each sample yielded at least 3 million CDR3-containing paired-end reads. TCRdb processed the 5' RACE reads anew with MiXCR; each CDR3 protein has one entry. The repertoire consists of a few hundred thousand distinct CDR3 sequences, with about 27% occurring once and the leading ten covering approximately 3.5%. This same sample was also part of a study on T cells of mothers and their children.

Sequencing input: blood. The clonotype originates from a boy younger than 10 in good health. The gene calls are TRBV15 and TRBJ2-3; no reliable D call. The CDR3 bases are TGTGCCACCAGCAGAGATTTCGTCGCAGCCCCTAGCACAGATACGCAGTATTTT. It codes for CATSRDFVAAPSTDTQYF.